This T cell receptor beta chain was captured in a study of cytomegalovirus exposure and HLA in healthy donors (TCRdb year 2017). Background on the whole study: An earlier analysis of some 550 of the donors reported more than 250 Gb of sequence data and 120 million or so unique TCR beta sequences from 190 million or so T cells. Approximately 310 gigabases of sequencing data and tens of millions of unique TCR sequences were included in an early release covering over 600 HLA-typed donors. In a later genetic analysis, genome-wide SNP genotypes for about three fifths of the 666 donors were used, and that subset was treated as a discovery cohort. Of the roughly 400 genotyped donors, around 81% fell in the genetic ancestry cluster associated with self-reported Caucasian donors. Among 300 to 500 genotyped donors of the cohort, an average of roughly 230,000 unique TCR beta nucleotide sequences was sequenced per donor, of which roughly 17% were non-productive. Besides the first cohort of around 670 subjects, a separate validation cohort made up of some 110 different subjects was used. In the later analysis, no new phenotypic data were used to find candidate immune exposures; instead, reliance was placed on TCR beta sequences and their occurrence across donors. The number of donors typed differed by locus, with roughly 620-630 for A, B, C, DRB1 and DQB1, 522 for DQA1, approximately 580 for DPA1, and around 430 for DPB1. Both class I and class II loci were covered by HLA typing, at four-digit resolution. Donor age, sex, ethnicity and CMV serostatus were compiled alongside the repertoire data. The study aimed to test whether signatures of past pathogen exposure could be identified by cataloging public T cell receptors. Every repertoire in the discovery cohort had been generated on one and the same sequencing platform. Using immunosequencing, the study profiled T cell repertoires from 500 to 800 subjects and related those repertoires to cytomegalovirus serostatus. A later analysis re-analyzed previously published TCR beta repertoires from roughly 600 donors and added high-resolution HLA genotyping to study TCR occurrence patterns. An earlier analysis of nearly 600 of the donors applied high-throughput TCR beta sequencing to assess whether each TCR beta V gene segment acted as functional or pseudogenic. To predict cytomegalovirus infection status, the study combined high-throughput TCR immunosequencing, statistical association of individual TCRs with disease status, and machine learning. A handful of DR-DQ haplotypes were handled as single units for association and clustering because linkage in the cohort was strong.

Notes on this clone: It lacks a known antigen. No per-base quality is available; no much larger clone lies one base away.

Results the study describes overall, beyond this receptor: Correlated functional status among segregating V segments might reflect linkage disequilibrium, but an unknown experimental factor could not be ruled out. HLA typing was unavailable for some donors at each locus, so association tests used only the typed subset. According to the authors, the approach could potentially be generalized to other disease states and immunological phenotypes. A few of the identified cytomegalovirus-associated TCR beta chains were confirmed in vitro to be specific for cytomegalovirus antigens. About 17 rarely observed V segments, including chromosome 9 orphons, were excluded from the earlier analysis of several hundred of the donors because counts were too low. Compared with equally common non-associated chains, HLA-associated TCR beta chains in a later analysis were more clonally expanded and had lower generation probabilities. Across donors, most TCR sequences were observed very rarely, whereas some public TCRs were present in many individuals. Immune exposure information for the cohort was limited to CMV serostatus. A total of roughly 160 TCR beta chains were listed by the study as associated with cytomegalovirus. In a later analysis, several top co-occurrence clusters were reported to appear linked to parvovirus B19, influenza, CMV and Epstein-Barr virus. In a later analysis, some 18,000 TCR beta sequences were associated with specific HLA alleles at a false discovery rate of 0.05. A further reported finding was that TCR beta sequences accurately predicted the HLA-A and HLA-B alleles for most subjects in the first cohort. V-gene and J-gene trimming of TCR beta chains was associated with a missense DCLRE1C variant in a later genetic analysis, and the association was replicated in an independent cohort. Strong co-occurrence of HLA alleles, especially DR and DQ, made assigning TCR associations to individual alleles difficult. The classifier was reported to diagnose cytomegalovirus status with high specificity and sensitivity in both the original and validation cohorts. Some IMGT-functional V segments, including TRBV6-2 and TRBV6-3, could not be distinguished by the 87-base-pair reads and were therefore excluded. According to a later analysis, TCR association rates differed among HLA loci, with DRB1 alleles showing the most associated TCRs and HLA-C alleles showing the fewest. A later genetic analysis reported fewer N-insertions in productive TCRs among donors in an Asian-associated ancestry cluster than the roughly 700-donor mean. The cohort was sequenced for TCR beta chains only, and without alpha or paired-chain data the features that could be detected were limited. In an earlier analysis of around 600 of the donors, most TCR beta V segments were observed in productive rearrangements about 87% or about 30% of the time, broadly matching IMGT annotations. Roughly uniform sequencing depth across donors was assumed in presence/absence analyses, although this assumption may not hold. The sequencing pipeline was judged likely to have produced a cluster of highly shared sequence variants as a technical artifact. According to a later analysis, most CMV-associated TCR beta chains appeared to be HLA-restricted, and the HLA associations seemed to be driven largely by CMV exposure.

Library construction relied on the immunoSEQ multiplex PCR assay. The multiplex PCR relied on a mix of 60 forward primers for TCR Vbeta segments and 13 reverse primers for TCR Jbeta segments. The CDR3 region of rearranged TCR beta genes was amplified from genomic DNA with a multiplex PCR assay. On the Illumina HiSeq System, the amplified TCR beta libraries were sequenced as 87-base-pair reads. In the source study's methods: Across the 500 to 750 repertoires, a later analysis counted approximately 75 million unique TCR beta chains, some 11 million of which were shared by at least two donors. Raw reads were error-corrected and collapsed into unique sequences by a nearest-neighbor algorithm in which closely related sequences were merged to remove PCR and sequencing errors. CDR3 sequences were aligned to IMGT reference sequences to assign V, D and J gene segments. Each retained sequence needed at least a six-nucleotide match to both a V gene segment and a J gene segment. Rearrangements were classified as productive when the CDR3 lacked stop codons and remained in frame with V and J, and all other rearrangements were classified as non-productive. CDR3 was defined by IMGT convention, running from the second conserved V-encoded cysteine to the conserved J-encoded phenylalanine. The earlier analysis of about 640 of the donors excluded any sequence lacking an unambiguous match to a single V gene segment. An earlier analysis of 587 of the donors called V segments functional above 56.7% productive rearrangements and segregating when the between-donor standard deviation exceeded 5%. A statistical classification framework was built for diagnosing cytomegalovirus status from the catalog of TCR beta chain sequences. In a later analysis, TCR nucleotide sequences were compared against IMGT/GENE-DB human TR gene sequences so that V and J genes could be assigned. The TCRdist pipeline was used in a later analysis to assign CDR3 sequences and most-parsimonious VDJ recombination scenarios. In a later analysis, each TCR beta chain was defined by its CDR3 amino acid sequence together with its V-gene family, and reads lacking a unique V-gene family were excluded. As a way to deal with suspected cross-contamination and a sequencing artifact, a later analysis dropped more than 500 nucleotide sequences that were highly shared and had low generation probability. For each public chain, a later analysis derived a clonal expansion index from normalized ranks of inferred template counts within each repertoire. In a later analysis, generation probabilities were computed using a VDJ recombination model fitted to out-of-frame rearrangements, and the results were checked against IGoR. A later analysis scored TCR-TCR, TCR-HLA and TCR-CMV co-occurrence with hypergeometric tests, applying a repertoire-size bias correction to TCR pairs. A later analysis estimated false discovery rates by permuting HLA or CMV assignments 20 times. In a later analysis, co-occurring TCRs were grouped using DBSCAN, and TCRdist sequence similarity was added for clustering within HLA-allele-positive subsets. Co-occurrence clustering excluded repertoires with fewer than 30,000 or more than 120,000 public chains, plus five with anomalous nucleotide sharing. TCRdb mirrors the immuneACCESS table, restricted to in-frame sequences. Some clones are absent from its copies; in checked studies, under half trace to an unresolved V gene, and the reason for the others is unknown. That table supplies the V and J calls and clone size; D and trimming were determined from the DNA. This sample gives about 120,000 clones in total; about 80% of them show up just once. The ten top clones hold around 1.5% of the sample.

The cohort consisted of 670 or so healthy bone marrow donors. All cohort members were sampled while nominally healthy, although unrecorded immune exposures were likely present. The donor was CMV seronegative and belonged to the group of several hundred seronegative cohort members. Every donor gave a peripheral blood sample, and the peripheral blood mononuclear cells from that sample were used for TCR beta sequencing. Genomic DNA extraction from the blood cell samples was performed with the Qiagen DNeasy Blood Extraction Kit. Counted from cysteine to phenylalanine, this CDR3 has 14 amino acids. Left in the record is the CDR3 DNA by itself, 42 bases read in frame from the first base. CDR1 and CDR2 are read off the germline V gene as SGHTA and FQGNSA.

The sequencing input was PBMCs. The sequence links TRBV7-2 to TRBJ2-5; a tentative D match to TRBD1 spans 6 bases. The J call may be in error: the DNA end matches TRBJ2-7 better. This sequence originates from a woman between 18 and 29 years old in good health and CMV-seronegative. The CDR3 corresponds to CASSSRGLSYEQYF. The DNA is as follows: TGTGCCAGCAGCTCCAGGGGCCTCTCCTACGAGCAGTACTTC.